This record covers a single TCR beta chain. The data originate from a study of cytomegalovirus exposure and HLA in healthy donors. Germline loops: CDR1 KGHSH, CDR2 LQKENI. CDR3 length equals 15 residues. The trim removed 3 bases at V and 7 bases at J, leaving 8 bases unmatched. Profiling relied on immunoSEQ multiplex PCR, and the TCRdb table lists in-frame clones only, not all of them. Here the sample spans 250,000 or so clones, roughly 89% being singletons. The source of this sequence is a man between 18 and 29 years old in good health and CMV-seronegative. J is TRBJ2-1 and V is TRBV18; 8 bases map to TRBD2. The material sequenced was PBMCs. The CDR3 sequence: CASSPPGGPKNEQFF. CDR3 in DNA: TGTGCCAGCTCACCCCCGGGGGGGCCAAAGAATGAGCAGTTCTTC.